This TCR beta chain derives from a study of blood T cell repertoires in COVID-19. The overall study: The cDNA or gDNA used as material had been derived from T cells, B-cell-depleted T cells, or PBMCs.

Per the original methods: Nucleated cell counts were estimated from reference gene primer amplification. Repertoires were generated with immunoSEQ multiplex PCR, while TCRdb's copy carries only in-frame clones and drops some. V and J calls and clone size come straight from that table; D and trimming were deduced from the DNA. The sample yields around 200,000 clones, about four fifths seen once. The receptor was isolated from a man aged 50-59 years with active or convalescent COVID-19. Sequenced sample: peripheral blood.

This CDR3 is CASSQTRGWQYF. CDR3 DNA sequence: TGTGCCAGCAGCCAAACCAGGGGGTGGCAGTACTTC. The chain links TRBV3-1 (or the pseudogene TRBV3-2) to TRBJ2-7; 7 bases match TRBD1. V lost 2 bases, J lost 9 bases, and 4 bases stayed unmatched. Germline CDR1 reads LGHDT; CDR2 reads YNNKEL (reference sequence). The CDR3 runs to 12 residues.